Listed below are T cell receptor beta chains from one sample, sequenced in a study of shared clonotypes between healthy human individuals. TCRdb's copy holds only in-frame clones and misses some; the assay was immunoSEQ multiplex PCR. The sample records roughly 2,000,000 clones, about 95% being singletons. Sequenced input: naive CD8+ T cells sorted from blood. The receptors were sampled from a man between 18 and 35 years old in good health. Both conserved end residues are part of each CDR3. A D gene is named only where the DNA matches it firmly. Size is omitted from some rows. Given values are once, few, many or a class for expanded clones.

TRBV5-6,TRBJ2-7,NA,NA,TGTGCCAGCTCTCTTGGGGTCTACGAGCAGTACTTC,CASSLGVYEQYF
TRBV29-1,TRBJ1-2,few,TRBD1,TGCAGCGGGACAGGGGTTGGCTACACCTTC,CSGTGVGYTF
TRBV29-1,TRBJ2-1,NA,TRBD2,TGCAGCGTGGACGGGACTAGCGGGAGATGGGCCTACAATGAGCAGTTCTTC,CSVDGTSGRWAYNEQFF
TRBV6-1,TRBJ2-6,NA,NA,TGTGCCAGCAGTGAATTGGGAACTGGGGCCAACGTCCTGACTTTC,CASSELGTGANVLTF
TRBV28,TRBJ2-3,NA,TRBD1,TGTGCCAGCGGACTCACAGGGGACACAGATACGCAGTATTTT,CASGLTGDTDTQYF
TRBV19,TRBJ2-7,NA,TRBD2,TGTGCCAGTAGTATCGCGGGAGAATGGTACGAGCAGTACTTC,CASSIAGEWYEQYF
TRBV29-1,TRBJ1-1,NA,NA,TGCAGCGTTTATGGCCACTCCCCCACTGAAGCTTTCTTT,CSVYGHSPTEAFF
TRBV28,TRBJ1-5,NA,TRBD1,TGTGCCAGCACCGTTACAGGGGCCCCTCAGCCCCAGCATTTT,CASTVTGAPQPQHF
TRBV7-9,TRBJ2-2,NA,NA,TGTGCCAGCAGCTTAGTGCTGTCAGGGGAGCTGTTTTTT,CASSLVLSGELFF
TRBV18,TRBJ2-2,NA,NA,TGTGCCAGCTCACCAGAGGGAACGAACACCGGGGAGCTGTTTTTT,CASSPEGTNTGELFF
TRBV6-5,TRBJ1-5,NA,NA,TGTGCCAGCAGCCTTCAGGGGAACCAGCCCCAGCATTTT,CASSLQGNQPQHF
TRBV2,TRBJ1-5,NA,TRBD1,TGTGCCAGCAGTCCTACGGACAGGGAAGGCAATCAGCCCCAGCATTTT,CASSPTDREGNQPQHF
TRBV28,TRBJ2-2,NA,NA,TGTGCCAGCAGCACGGGACTTCACGGGACCGGGGAGCTGTTTTTT,CASSTGLHGTGELFF
TRBV9,TRBJ1-5,few,NA,TGTGCCAGCAGCGTCCCGTTTTTTCCTCAGCCCCAGCATTTT,CASSVPFFPQPQHF
TRBV11-2,TRBJ2-3,NA,NA,TGTGCCAGCAGCCCCCTTTTCCCAGATACGCAGTATTTT,CASSPLFPDTQYF
TRBV7-2,TRBJ2-2,NA,NA,TGTGCCAGCAGCTTAGCGGGGCAGGGGATAAACACCGGGGAGCTGTTTTTT,CASSLAGQGINTGELFF
TRBV27,TRBJ2-5,NA,TRBD1,TGTGCCAGCAGTTTACTAGGGACAGAAGAGACCCAGTACTTC,CASSLLGTEETQYF
TRBV2,TRBJ2-7,NA,NA,TGTGCCAGCAGTATTACGGGACACTACGAGCAGTACTTC,CASSITGHYEQYF